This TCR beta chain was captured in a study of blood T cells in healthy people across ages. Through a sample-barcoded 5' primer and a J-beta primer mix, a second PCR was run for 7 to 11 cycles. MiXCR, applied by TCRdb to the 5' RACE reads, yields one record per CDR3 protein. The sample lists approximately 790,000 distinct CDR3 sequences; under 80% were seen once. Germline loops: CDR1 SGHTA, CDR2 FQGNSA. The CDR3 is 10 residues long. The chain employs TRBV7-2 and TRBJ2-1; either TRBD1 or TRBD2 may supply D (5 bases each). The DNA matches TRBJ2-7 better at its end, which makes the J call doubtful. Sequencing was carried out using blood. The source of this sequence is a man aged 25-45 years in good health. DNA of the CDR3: TGTGCCAGCCAGGGACACGAGCAGTACTTC. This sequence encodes CASQGHEQYF.